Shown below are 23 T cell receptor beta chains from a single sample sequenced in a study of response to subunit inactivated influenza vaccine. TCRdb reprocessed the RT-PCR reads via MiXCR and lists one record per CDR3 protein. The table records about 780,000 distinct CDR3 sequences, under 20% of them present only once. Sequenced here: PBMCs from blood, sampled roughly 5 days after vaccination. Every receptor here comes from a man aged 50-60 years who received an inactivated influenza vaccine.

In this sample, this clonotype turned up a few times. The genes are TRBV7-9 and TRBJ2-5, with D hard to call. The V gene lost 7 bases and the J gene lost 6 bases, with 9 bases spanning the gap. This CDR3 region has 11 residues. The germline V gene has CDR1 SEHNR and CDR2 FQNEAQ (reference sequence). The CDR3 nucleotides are TGTGCCAGCACCTCTCTTCAGACCCAGTACTTC. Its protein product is CASTSLQTQYF.

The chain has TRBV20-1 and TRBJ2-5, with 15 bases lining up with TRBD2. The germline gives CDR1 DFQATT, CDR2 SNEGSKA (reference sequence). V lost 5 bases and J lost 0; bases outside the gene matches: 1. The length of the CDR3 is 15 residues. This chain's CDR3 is CSAGLAGGYQETQYF. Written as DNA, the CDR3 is TGCAGTGCTGGACTAGCGGGGGGGTACCAAGAGACCCAGTACTTC.

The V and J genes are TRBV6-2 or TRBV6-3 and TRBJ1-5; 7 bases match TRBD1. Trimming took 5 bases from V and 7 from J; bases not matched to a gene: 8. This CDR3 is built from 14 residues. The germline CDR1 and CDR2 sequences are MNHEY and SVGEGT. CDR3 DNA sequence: TGTGCCAGCAGTCAGGACAGGTTGGGACAGCCCCAGCATTTT. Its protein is CASSQDRLGQPQHF.

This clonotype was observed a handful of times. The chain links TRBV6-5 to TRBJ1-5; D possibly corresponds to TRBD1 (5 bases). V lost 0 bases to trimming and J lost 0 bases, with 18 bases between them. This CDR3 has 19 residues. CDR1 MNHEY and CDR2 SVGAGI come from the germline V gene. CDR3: CASSYSRVPGGYSNQPQHF. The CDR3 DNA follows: TGTGCCAGCAGTTACTCGCGGGTCCCCGGGGGGTATAGCAATCAGCCCCAGCATTTT.

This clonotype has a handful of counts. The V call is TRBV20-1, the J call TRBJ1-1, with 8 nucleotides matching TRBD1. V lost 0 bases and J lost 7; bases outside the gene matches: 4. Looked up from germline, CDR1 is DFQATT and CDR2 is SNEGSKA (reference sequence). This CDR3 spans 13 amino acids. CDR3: CSARDRGRGEAFF. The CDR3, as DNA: TGCAGTGCTAGAGACAGGGGGCGAGGTGAAGCTTTCTTT.

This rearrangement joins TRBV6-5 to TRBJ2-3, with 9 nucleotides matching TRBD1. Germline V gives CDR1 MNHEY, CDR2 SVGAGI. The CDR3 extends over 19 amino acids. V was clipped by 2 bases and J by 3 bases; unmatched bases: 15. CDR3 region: CASSYEGQGRGSGTDTQYF. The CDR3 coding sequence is TGTGCCAGCAGTTACGAGGGACAGGGACGAGGCTCGGGTACAGATACGCAGTATTTT.

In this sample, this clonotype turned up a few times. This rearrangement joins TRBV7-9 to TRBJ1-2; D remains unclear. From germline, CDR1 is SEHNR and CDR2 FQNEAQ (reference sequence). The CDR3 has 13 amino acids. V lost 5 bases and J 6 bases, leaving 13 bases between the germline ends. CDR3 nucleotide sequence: TGTGCCAGCAGCCCCCGAAGGGTTGATGGCTACACCTTC. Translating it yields CASSPRRVDGYTF.

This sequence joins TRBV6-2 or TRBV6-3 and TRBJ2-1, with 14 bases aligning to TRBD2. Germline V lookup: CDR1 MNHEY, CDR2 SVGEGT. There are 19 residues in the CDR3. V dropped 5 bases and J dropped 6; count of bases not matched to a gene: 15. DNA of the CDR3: TGTGCCAGCAGTAAACCGGGACGGACCGGGACTAGCGGGAGCAATGAGCAGTTCTTC. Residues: CASSKPGRTGTSGSNEQFF.

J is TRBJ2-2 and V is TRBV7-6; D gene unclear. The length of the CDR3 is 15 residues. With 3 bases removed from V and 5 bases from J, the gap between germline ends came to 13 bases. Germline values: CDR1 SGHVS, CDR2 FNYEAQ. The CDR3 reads CASSFQYGYTGELFF. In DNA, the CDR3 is TGTGCCAGCAGCTTTCAATACGGGTATACCGGGGAGCTGTTTTTT.

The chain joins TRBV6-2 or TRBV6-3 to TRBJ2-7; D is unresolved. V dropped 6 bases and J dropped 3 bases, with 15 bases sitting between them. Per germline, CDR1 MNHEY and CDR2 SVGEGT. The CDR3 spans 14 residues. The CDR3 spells CASSFFDKIYEQYF. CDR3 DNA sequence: TGTGCCAGCAGCTTTTTTGACAAGATCTACGAGCAGTACTTC.

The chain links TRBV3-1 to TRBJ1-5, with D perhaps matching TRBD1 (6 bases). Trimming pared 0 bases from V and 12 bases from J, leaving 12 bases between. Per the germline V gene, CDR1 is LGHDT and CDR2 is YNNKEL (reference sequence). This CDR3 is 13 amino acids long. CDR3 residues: CASSQEQGGVQHF. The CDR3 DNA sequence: TGTGCCAGCAGCCAAGAACAAGGGGGAGTCCAGCATTTT.

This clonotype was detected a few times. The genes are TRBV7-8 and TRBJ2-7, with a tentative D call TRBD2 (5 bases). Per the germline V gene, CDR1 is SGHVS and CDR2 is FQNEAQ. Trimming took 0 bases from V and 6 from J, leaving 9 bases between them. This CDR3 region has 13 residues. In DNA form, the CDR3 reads TGTGCCAGCAGCTTAGCGTCGGACTCCGAGCAGTACTTC. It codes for CASSLASDSEQYF. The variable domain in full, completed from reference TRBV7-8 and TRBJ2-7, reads GAGVSQSPRYKVAKRGQDVALRCDPISGHVSLFWYQQALGQGPEFLTYFQNEAQLDKSGLPSDRFFAERPEGSVSTLKIQRTQQEDSAVYLCASSLASDSEQYFGPGTRLTVT.

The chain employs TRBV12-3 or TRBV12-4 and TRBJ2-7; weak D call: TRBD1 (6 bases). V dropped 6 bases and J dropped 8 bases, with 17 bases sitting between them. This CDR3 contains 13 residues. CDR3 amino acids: CASSRRGTGQQYF. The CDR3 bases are TGTGCCAGCAGCCGACGAGGCACAGGGCAGCAGTACTTC.

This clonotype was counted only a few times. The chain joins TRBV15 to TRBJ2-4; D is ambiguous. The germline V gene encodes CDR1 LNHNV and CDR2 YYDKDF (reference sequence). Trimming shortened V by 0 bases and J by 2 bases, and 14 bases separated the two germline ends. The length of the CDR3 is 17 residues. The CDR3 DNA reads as TGTGCCACCAGCAGAGAACCCCTAGGTTTGACCAAAAACATTCAGTACTTC. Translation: CATSREPLGLTKNIQYF.

The CDR3 DNA reads TGTGCCAGCAGTCCCGGGACTAGCGTGACCTACGAGCAGTACTTC. This gives the protein CASSPGTSVTYEQYF. V and J are TRBV27 and TRBJ2-7; 10 bases are a match to TRBD2. With 5 bases clipped from V and 2 bases from J, the junction kept 6 bases outside the gene matches. CDR3 length equals 15 residues. Germline loops: CDR1 MNHEY, CDR2 SMNVEV (reference sequence).

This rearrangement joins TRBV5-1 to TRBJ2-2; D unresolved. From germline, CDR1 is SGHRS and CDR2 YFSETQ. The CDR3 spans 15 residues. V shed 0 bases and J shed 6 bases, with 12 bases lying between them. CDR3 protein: CASSLAVQGSGELFF. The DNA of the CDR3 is TGCGCCAGCAGCTTGGCGGTTCAAGGATCCGGGGAGCTGTTTTTT.

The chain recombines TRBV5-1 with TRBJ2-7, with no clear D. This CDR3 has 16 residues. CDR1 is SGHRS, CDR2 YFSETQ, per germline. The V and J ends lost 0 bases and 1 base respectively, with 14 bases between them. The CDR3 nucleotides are TGCGCCAGCAGCTTGGCCCCTCAAGTATTGTCCTACGAGCAGTACTTC. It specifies CASSLAPQVLSYEQYF.

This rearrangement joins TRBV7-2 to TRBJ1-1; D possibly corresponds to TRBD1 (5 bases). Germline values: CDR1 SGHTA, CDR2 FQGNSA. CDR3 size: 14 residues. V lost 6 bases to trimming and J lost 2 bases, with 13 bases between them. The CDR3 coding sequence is TGTGCCAGCAGACAAGGACGGGGCAACACTGAAGCTTTCTTT. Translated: CASRQGRGNTEAFF.

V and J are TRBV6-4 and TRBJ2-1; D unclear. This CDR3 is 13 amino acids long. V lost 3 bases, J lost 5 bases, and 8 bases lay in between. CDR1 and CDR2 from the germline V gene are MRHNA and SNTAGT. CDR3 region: CASSEQLNNEQFF. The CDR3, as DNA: TGTGCCAGCAGTGAGCAACTGAACAATGAGCAGTTCTTC.

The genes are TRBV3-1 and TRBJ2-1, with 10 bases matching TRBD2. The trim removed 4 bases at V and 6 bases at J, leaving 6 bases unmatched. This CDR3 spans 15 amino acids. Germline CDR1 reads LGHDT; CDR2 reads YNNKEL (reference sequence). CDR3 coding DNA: TGTGCCAGCAGCCCGTCCCGACTAGCGGGCAATGAGCAGTTCTTC. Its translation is CASSPSRLAGNEQFF.

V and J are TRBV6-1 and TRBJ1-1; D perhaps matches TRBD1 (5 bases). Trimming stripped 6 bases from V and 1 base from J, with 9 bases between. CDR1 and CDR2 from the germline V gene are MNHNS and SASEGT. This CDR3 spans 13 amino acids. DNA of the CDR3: TGTGCCAGCAGGCCTGGGACGAACACTGAAGCTTTCTTT. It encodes CASRPGTNTEAFF.

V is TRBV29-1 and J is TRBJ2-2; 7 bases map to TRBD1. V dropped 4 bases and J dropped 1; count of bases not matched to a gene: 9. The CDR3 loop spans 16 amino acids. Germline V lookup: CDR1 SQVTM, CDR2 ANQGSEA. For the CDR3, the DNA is TGCAGCGTTGTTCCGGCGAGGACAGGGAACACCGGGGAGCTGTTTTTT. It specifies CSVVPARTGNTGELFF.

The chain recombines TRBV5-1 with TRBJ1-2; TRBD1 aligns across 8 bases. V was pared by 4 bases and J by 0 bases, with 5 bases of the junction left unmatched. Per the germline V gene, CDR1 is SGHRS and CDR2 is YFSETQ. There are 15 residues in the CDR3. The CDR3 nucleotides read TGCGCCAGCAGCAAAACGACAGGGGCTAACTATGGCTACACCTTC. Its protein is CASSKTTGANYGYTF.